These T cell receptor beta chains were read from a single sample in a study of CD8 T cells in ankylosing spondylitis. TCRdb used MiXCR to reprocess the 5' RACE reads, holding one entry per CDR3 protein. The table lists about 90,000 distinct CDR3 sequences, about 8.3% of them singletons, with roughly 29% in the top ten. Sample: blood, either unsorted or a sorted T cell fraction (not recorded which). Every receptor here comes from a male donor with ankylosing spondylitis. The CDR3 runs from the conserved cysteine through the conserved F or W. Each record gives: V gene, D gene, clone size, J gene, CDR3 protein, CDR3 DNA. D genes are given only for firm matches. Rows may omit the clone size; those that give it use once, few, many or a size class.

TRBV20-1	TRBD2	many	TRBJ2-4	CSARDYRIQYF	TGCAGTGCCAGGGACTATCGCATTCAGTACTTC
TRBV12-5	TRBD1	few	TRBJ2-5	CASGPSPRTGYQETQYF	TGTGCTAGTGGTCCGAGTCCCAGGACAGGGTACCAAGAGACCCAGTACTTC
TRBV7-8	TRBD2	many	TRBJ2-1	CASSLAIGRDSYNEQFF	TGTGCCAGCAGCTTAGCGATCGGGAGGGACTCCTACAATGAGCAGTTCTTC
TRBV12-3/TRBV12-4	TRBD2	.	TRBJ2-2	CASVAGLAESGGELFF	TGTGCCAGCGTTGCGGGACTAGCGGAATCTGGTGGGGAGCTGTTTTTT
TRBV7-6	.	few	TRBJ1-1	CASSPQGGMNTEAFF	TGTGCCAGCAGCCCCCAGGGAGGGATGAACACTGAAGCTTTCTTT
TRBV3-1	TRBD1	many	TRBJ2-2	CASRAYRGTTGELFF	TGTGCCAGCAGAGCTTACAGGGGGACCACCGGGGAGCTGTTTTTT
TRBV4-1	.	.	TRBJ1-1	CASSHLIGSGTEAFF	TGCGCCAGCAGCCACCTGATAGGGTCTGGGACTGAAGCTTTCTTT
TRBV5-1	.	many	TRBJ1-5	CASSFLNGQGGNQPQHF	TGCGCCAGCAGCTTTCTTAATGGGCAGGGAGGCAATCAGCCCCAGCATTTT
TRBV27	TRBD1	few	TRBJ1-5	CASSTTGGDRNQPQHF	TGTGCCAGCAGTACCACCGGGGGGGACAGAAATCAGCCCCAGCATTTT
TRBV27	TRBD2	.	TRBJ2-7	CASSPSTSGREEEQYF	TGTGCCAGCAGTCCCTCGACTAGCGGGAGGGAGGAAGAGCAGTACTTC
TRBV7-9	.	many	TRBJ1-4	CASSYGEKLFF	TGTGCCAGCAGCTATGGAGAAAAACTGTTTTTT
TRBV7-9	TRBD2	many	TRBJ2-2	CASSWTSSDTGELFF	TGTGCCAGCAGCTGGACTAGCTCCGACACCGGGGAGCTGTTTTTT
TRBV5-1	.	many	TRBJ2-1	CASSLDQGWSNYNEQFF	TGCGCCAGCAGCTTGGATCAGGGGTGGTCTAACTACAATGAGCAGTTCTTC
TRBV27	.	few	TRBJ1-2	CASSDTRDFFYGYTF	TGTGCCAGCAGTGATACACGGGATTTCTTCTATGGCTACACCTTC